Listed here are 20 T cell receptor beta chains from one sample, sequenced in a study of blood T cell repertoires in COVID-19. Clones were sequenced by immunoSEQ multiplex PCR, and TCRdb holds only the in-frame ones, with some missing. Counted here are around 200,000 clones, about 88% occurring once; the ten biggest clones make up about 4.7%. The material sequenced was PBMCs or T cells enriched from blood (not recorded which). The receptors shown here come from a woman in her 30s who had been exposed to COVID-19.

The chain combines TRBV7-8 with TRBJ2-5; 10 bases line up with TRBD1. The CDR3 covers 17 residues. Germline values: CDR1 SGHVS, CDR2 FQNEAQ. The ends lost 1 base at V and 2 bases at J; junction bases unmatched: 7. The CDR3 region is CASSLGQGAQWQETQYF. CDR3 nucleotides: TGTGCCAGCAGCTTAGGACAGGGGGCGCAGTGGCAAGAGACCCAGTACTTC.

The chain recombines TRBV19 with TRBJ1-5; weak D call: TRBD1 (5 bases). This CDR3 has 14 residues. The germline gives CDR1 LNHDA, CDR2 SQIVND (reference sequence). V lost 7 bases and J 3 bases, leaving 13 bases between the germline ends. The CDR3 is CASKGRGDNQPQHF. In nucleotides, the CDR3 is TGTGCCAGTAAGGGGCGGGGGGACAATCAGCCCCAGCATTTT.

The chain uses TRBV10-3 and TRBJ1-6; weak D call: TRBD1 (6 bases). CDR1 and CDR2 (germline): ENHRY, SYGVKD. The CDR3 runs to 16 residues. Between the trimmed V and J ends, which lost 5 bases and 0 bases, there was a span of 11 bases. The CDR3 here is CAISPQGSSYNSPLHF. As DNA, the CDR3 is TGTGCCATCAGTCCACAGGGATCCTCCTATAATTCACCCCTCCACTTT.

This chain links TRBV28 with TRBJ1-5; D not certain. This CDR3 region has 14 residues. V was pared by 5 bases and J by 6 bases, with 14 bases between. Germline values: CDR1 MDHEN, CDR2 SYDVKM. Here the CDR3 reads CASSLDLLSQPQHF. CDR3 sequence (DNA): TGTGCCAGCAGTCTCGATCTGCTGAGTCAGCCCCAGCATTTT.

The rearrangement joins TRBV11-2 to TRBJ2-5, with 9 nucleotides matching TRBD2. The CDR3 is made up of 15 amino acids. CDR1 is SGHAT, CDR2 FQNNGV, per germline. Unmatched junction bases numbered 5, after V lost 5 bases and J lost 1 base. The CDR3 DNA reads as TGTGCCAGCAGCGCCCCGGGACTAGCCCAAGAGACCCAGTACTTC. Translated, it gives CASSAPGLAQETQYF.

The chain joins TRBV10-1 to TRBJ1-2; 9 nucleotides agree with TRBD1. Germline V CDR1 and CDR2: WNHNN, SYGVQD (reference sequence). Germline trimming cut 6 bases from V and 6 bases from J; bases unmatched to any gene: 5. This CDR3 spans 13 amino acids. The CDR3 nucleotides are TGCGCCAGCAGCCAAGACAGGGGGGATGGCTACACCTTC. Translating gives CASSQDRGDGYTF.

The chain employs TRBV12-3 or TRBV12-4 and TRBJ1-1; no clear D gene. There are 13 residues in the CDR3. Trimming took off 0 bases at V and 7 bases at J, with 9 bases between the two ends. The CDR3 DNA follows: TGTGCCAGCAGTTTAGCGCGGGGTGATGAAGCTTTCTTT. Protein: CASSLARGDEAFF.

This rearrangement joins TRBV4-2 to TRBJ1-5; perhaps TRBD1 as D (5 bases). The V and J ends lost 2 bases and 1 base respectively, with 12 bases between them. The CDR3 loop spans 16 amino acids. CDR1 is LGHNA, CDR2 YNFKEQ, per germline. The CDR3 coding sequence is TGTGCCAGCAGCCAAAGACCGGGGGACAGCAATCAGCCCCAGCATTTT. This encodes CASSQRPGDSNQPQHF.

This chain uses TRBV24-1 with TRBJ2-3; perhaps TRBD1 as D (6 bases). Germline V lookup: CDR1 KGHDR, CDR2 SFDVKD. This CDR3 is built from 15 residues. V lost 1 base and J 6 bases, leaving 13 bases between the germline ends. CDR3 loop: CATSDFPGQGDTQYF. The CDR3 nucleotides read TGTGCCACCAGTGATTTCCCGGGACAAGGGGATACGCAGTATTTT.

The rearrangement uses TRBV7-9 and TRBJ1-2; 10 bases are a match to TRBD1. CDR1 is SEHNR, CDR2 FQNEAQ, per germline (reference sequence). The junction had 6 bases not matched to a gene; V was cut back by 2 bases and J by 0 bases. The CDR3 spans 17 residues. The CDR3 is CASSLTGTGDTNYGYTF. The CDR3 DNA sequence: TGTGCCAGCAGCTTAACCGGGACAGGGGATACTAACTATGGCTACACCTTC. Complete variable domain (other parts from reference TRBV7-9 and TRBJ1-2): DTGVSQNPRHKITKRGQNVTFRCDPISEHNRLYWYRQTLGQGPEFLTYFQNEAQLEKSRLLSDRFSAERPKGSFSTLEIQRTEQGDSAMYLCASSLTGTGDTNYGYTFGSGTRLTVV.

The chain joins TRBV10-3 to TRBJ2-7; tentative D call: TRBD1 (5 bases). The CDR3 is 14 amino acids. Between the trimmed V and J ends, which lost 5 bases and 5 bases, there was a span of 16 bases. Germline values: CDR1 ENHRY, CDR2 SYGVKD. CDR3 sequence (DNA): TGTGCCATCAGTCTGGGGCAGGGCGAGGACGAGCAGTACTTC. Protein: CAISLGQGEDEQYF.

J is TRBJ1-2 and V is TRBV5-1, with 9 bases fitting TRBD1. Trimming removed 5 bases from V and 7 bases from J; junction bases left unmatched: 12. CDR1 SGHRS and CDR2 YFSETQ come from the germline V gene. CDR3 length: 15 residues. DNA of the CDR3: TGCGCCAGCAGATACGCCTGGGACAGGGACTCTGGCTACACCTTC. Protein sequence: CASRYAWDRDSGYTF.

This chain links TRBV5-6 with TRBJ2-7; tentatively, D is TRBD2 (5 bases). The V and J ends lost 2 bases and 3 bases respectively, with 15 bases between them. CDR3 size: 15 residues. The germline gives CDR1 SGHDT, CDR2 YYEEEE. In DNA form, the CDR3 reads TGTGCCAGCAGCTTCGACCGTGGCGGAGGCTACGAGCAGTACTTC. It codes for CASSFDRGGGYEQYF.

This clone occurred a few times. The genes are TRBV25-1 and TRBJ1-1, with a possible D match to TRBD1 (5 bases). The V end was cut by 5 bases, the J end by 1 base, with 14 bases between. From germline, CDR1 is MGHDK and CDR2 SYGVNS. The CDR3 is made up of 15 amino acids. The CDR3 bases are TGTGCCAGCAGTCCTAACGACAGACAGAACACTGAAGCTTTCTTT. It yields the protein CASSPNDRQNTEAFF.

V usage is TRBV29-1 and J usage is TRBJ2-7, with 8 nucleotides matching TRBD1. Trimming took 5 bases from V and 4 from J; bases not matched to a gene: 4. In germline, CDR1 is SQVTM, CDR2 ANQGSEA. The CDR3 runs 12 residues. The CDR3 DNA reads TGCAGCGTTCAGACAGGGGCTTACGAGCAGTACTTC. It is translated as CSVQTGAYEQYF.

This chain's CDR3 is CASSLVQINTIYF. CDR3 DNA: TGTGCCAGCAGCTTAGTACAGATTAACACCATATATTTT. V and J are TRBV13 and TRBJ1-3; D is ambiguous. Germline V gives CDR1 PRHDT, CDR2 FYEKMQ (reference sequence). V dropped 1 base and J dropped 7 bases, with 8 bases sitting between them. This CDR3 is 13 amino acids long.

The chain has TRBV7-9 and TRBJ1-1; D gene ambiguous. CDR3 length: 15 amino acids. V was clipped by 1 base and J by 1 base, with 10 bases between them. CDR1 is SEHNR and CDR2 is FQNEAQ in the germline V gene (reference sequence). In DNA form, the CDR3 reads TGTGCCAGCAGCTTAGGAGGGTGGGGGAACACTGAAGCTTTCTTT. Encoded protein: CASSLGGWGNTEAFF.

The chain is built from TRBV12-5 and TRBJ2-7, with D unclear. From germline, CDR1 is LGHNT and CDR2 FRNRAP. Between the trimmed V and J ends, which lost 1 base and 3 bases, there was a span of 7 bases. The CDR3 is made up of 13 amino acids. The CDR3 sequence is CASGLGTVYEQYF. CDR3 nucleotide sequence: TGTGCTAGTGGTTTGGGTACAGTCTACGAGCAGTACTTC.

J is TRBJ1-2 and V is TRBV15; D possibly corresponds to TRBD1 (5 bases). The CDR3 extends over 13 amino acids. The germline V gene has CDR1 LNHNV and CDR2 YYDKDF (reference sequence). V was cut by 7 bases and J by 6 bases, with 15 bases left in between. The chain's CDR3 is CATNAGSRDGYTF. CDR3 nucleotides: TGTGCCACCAATGCAGGGTCTAGGGATGGCTACACCTTC.

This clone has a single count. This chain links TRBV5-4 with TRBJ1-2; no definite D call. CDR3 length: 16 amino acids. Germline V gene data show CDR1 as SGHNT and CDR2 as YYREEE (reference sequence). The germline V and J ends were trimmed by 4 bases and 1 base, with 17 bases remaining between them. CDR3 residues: CASSPGGSAGNYGYTF. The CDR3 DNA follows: TGTGCCAGCAGCCCTGGAGGTTCCGCCGGTAACTATGGCTACACCTTC.